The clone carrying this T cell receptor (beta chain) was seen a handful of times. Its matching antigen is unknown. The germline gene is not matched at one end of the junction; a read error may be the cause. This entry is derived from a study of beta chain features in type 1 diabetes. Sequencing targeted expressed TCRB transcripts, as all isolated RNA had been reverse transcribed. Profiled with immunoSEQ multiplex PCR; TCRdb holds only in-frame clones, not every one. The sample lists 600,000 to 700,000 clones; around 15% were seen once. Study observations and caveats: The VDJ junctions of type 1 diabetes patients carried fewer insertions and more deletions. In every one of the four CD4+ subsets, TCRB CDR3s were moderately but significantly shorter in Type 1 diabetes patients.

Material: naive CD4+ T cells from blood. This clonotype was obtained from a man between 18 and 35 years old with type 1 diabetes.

The CDR3 spells CAGSLWTDTQYF. In DNA form, the CDR3 reads TGTGCCGGGAGTCTTTGGACAGATACGCAGTATTTT. This chain links TRBV30 with TRBJ2-3, with a tentative D call TRBD2 (5 bases). The CDR3 runs 12 residues. The germline V gene encodes CDR1 GTSNPN and CDR2 SVGIG (reference sequence).